The 22 T cell receptor beta chains reported below all come from one sample, sequenced in a study of T cells in Graves' hyperthyroidism and ophthalmopathy. The investigators amplified TCR beta CDR3 regions from RNA transcripts. First-round RT-PCR targeting the TCR CDR3 was performed with the HTBI primer set. TCRdb re-called the multiplex PCR reads with MiXCR, one entry per CDR3 protein. This table has approximately 200,000 distinct CDR3 sequences, around 16% appearing once. The material sequenced was blood. Every receptor here comes from a man aged 40-49 years with Graves' hyperthyroidism.

This chain links TRBV28 with TRBJ1-2; no definite D call. The CDR3 runs 11 residues. CDR1 and CDR2 from the germline V gene are MDHEN and SYDVKM. V gave up 10 bases and J gave up 6 bases, with 12 bases separating them. CDR3 in DNA: TGTGCCACCGAAGTTGAGGATGGCTACACCTTC. Protein sequence: CATEVEDGYTF.

In this sample, this clonotype turned up a few times. This chain links TRBV20-1 with TRBJ2-2; unclear D gene. The CDR3 has 13 amino acids. The V gene's germline CDR1 is DFQATT and CDR2 SNEGSKA (reference sequence). V dropped 3 bases and J dropped 4 bases, with 9 bases sitting between them. CDR3 residues: CSARSELTGELFF. Written as DNA, the CDR3 is TGCAGTGCTAGGTCCGAGCTCACCGGGGAGCTGTTTTTT.

This clonotype was detected ten times or more. The CDR3 region is CASSSQGGGTGVGGNTIYF. Here the CDR3 DNA reads TGTGCCAGCAGTTCCCAGGGGGGAGGGACAGGAGTTGGAGGAAACACCATATATTTT. The V call is TRBV28, the J call TRBJ1-3; 8 nucleotides agree with TRBD1. CDR3 length equals 19 residues. Losses at the gene ends were 4 bases for V and 4 bases for J; bases not matched to a gene: 18. Germline V lookup: CDR1 MDHEN, CDR2 SYDVKM.

This clonotype was seen at least ten times. The chain uses TRBV5-1 and TRBJ1-4; 10 nucleotides agree with TRBD1. The V and J ends lost 5 bases and 8 bases, in that order; junction bases with no gene match: 3. This CDR3 contains 13 residues. CDR1 and CDR2 (germline): SGHRS, YFSETQ. CDR3 in amino acids: CASRGTGEEKLFF. CDR3 nucleotides: TGCGCCAGCAGAGGGACAGGGGAAGAAAAACTGTTTTTT.

This clonotype was observed at least ten times. This chain uses TRBV3-1 with TRBJ1-1; D not certain. CDR3 size: 16 residues. Germline loops: CDR1 LGHDT, CDR2 YNNKEL (reference sequence). V shed 4 bases and J shed 5 bases, with 20 bases lying between them. DNA of the CDR3: TGTGCCAGCAGCCCCCGAGGCGTAGGGTTTTCGACTGAAGCTTTCTTT. It translates to CASSPRGVGFSTEAFF.

At least ten counts were recorded for this clonotype. This chain joins TRBV2 and TRBJ1-1, with a tentative D call TRBD1 (5 bases). The CDR3 has 14 residues. The germline V gene has CDR1 SNHLY and CDR2 FYNNEI. The V and J ends lost 7 bases and 1 base respectively, with 13 bases between them. This chain's CDR3 is CASNTGPTNTEAFF. CDR3 sequence (DNA): TGTGCCAGCAATACAGGACCCACGAACACTGAAGCTTTCTTT. Using reference TRBV2 and TRBJ1-1 for the parts outside the CDR3, the full variable domain is EPEVTQTPSHQVTQMGQEVILRCVPISNHLYFYWYRQILGQKVEFLVSFYNNEISEKSEIFDDQFSVERPDGSNFTLKIRSTKLEDSAMYFCASNTGPTNTEAFFGQGTRLTVV.

This rearrangement joins TRBV28 to TRBJ2-1, with D hard to call. Germline CDR1 is MDHEN and CDR2 is SYDVKM. V shed 1 base and J shed 10 bases, with 8 bases lying between them. The CDR3 length is 12 residues. Written as DNA, the CDR3 is TGTGCCAGCAGTTTATTAGATAGCGAGCAGTTCTTC. This sequence encodes CASSLLDSEQFF.

This clonotype was seen repeatedly, ten times or more. The chain joins TRBV3-1 to TRBJ2-5; D may be TRBD1 (7 bases). CDR3 length: 13 residues. Germline-derived CDR1 and CDR2 are LGHDT and YNNKEL (reference sequence). V was clipped by 3 bases and J by 5 bases, with 10 bases between them. The CDR3 DNA reads TGTGCCAGCAGCCAGGCAGGGGGGGAGACCCAGTACTTC. Translation gives CASSQAGGETQYF.

For this clonotype: Since a much larger clone is just one base distant, this may be a read error. The chain uses TRBV20-1 and TRBJ2-3; TRBD1 might be the D (5 bases). The DNA end favors TRBJ1-5, so the J call may be wrong. CDR3 length: 15 residues. Per germline, CDR1 DFQATT and CDR2 SNEGSKA (reference sequence). This chain's CDR3 is CSARRRGNPTDTQHF. The CDR3 region has the DNA TGCAGTGCTAGAAGGCGGGGGAACCCCACAGATACGCAGCATTTT.

This clonotype appeared many times. This rearrangement joins TRBV30 to TRBJ1-1, with TRBD1 matching 7 bases. Per germline, CDR1 GTSNPN and CDR2 SVGIG (reference sequence). The V gene end was trimmed by 3 bases and the J gene end by 12 bases; junction bases not matched to a gene: 13. The CDR3 length is 13 residues. The CDR3 region is CAWSYIRDSETFF. The CDR3 DNA is TGTGCCTGGAGCTACATCCGGGACAGCGAAACTTTCTTT.

This clonotype was seen at least ten times. V gene TRBV20-1 combines with J gene TRBJ2-5; the match to TRBD2 covers 12 bases. Per germline, CDR1 DFQATT and CDR2 SNEGSKA (reference sequence). The CDR3 totals 18 residues. The V and J ends lost 5 bases and 1 base, in that order; junction bases with no gene match: 14. CDR3 sequence reads: CSAPPLAGGRESQETQYF. The CDR3 DNA reads as TGCAGTGCTCCCCCCCTAGCGGGGGGGCGGGAGAGCCAAGAGACCCAGTACTTC.

In this sample, this clonotype turned up many times. The chain employs TRBV6-2 or TRBV6-3 and TRBJ1-1; D is unresolved. V was clipped by 2 bases and J by 8 bases, with 12 bases between them. CDR1 MNHEY and CDR2 SVGEGT come from the germline V gene. The length of the CDR3 is 13 residues. The CDR3 protein is CASSYSWRSEAFF. DNA for the CDR3: TGTGCCAGCAGTTACAGCTGGAGATCCGAAGCTTTCTTT.

This clonotype came up many times. The chain carries TRBV6-2 or TRBV6-3 and TRBJ1-1, with D unresolved. The CDR3 spans 13 residues. Trimming pared 2 bases from V and 0 bases from J, leaving 4 bases between. From germline, CDR1 is MNHEY and CDR2 SVGEGT. This chain's CDR3 is CASSYRLNTEAFF. The CDR3 coding sequence is TGTGCCAGCAGTTACCGATTGAACACTGAAGCTTTCTTT.

As to this clonotype: A single base separates this from a much larger clone, so it may be a read error. The J gene is TRBJ1-1, the V gene TRBV28; D unresolved. Germline CDR1 is MDHEN and CDR2 is SYDVKM. Trimming took 4 bases from V and 6 from J, leaving 15 bases between them. The CDR3 sequence is 14 residues long. The CDR3 DNA follows: TGTGCCAGCAGTTCCGCCGGGGAGTACGCTGAAGCTTTCTTT. Its translation is CASSSAGEYAEAFF.

The chain carries TRBV19 and TRBJ1-2; D is uncertain. Trimming removed 5 bases at V and 2 bases at J, with 9 bases between. CDR3 length: 13 residues. CDR1 is LNHDA and CDR2 is SQIVND in the germline V gene (reference sequence). CDR3 loop: CASSFSGNYGYTF. As DNA, the CDR3 is TGTGCCAGTAGTTTCTCCGGGAACTATGGCTACACCTTC.

The table lists this clonotype with many counts. The chain joins TRBV24-1 to TRBJ2-3; 7 bases map to TRBD1. The CDR3 runs to 15 residues. CDR1 and CDR2 (germline): KGHDR, SFDVKD. With V trimmed by 3 bases and J by 5 bases, 7 bases remained unmatched. DNA of the CDR3: TGTGCCACCAGTGATATTGACAGGGCGTTAGATACGCAGTATTTT. Its translation: CATSDIDRALDTQYF.

The V gene is TRBV7-2, the J gene TRBJ2-3, with 10 bases fitting TRBD2. The CDR3 runs to 17 residues. J was trimmed by 1 base and V by 5 bases; bases with no gene match: 9. The germline V gene has CDR1 SGHTA and CDR2 FQGNSA. Here the CDR3 reads CASSPRQAGGGTDTQYF. The DNA of the CDR3 is TGTGCCAGCAGCCCCCGGCAAGCGGGGGGGGGCACAGATACGCAGTATTTT.

The chain uses TRBV6-2 or TRBV6-3 and TRBJ2-3; no clear D. The CDR3 is made up of 16 amino acids. Deletions cut 0 bases from V and 2 bases from J, with 12 bases between. Germline V gene lookup returns CDR1 MNHEY and CDR2 SVGEGT. The CDR3 region is CASSYSGQRNTDTQYF. The CDR3 DNA reads as TGTGCCAGCAGTTACTCAGGGCAGAGAAACACAGATACGCAGTATTTT.

This clonotype has at least ten counts. The CDR3 nucleotides read TGTGCCAGCAGCTCTTCGGGGGTGAGCAATCAGCCCCAGCATTTT. Translated, it gives CASSSSGVSNQPQHF. The genes are TRBV7-2 and TRBJ1-5, with D possibly TRBD1 on 5 matching bases. Trimming pared 4 bases from V and 1 base from J, leaving 11 bases between. CDR3 size: 15 residues. CDR1 is SGHTA and CDR2 is FQGNSA in the germline V gene. Variable domain in full (rest from reference TRBV7-2 and TRBJ1-5): GAGVSQSPSNKVTEKGKDVELRCDPISGHTALYWYRQSLGQGLEFLIYFQGNSAPDKSGLPSDRFSAERTGGSVSTLTIQRTQQEDSAVYLCASSSSGVSNQPQHFGDGTRLSIL.

This clonotype was picked up many times. This chain connects TRBV7-9 to TRBJ2-7, with 8 bases identical to TRBD1. Germline CDR1 SEHNR, CDR2 FQNEAQ (reference sequence). This CDR3 contains 14 residues. V dropped 1 base and J dropped 3; count of bases not matched to a gene: 2. CDR3 in amino acids: CASSLVQGDYEQYF. The DNA for the CDR3 is TGTGCCAGCAGCTTAGTACAGGGGGACTACGAGCAGTACTTC.

This chain connects TRBV28 to TRBJ1-1, with D possibly matching TRBD1 (5 bases). Germline V gene lookup returns CDR1 MDHEN and CDR2 SYDVKM. The CDR3 has 15 residues. Trimming left V 4 bases short and J 0 bases short, with 12 bases between. The CDR3 DNA reads TGTGCCAGCAGTTCCGGACAAGCGCTGAACACTGAAGCTTTCTTT. Translation: CASSSGQALNTEAFF.

This clonotype has at least ten counts. The V call is TRBV12-3 or TRBV12-4, the J call TRBJ1-2; unclear D gene. The germline V and J ends were trimmed by 6 bases and 8 bases, with 16 bases remaining between them. This CDR3 is built from 13 residues. CDR3: CASRGSYSLGYTF. The CDR3 bases are TGTGCCAGCAGGGGGAGTTACTCCCTGGGCTACACCTTC.